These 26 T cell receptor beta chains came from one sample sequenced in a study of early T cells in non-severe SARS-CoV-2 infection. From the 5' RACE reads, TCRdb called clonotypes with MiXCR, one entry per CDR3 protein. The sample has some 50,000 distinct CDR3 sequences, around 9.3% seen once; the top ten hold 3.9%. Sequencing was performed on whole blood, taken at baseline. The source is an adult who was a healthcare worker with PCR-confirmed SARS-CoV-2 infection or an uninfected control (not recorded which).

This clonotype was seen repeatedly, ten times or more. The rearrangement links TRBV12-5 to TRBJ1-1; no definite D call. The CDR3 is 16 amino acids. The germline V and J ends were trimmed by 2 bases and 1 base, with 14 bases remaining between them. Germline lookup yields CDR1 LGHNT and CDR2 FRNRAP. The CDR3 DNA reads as TGTGCTAGTGGTTTGACAATCAATTTCCCGAACACTGAAGCTTTCTTT. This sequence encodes CASGLTINFPNTEAFF.

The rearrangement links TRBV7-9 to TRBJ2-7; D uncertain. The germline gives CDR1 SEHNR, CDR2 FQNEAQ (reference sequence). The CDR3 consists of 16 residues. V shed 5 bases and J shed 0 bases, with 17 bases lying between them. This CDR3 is CASSETLTVTSYEQYF. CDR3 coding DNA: TGTGCCAGCAGCGAGACCCTCACAGTGACCTCCTACGAGCAGTACTTC.

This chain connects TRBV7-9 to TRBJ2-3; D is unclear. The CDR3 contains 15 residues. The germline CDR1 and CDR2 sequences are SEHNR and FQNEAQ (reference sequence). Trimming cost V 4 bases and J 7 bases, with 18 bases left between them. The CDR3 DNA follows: TGTGCCAGCAGCTGGTTTTCCCCTGCCCGAAATACGCAGTATTTT. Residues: CASSWFSPARNTQYF.

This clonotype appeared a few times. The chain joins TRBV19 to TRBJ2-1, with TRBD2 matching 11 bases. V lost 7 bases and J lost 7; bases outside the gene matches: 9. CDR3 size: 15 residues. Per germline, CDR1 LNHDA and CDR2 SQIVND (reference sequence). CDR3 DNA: TGTGCCAGTACCCAAATAGCGGGGGGGCCGAATGAGCAGTTCTTC. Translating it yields CASTQIAGGPNEQFF.

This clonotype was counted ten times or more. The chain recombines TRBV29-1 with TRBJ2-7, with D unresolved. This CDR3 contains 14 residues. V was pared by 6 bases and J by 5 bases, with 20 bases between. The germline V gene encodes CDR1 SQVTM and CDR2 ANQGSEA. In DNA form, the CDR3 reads TGCAGCGTGAATGAAGGGCCCACAACGGACGAGCAGTACTTC. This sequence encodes CSVNEGPTTDEQYF.

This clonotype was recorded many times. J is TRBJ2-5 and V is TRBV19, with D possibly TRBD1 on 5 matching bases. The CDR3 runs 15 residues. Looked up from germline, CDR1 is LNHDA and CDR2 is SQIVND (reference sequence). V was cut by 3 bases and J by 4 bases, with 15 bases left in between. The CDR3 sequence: CASSMGQPNGETQYF. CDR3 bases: TGTGCCAGTAGTATGGGGCAGCCAAACGGAGAGACCCAGTACTTC.

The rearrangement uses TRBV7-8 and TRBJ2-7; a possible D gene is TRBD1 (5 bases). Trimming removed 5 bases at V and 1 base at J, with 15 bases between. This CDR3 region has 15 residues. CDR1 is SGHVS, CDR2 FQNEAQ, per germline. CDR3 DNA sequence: TGTGCCAGCAGCCAGACAGAAGTCTCATCCTACGAGCAGTACTTC. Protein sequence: CASSQTEVSSYEQYF.

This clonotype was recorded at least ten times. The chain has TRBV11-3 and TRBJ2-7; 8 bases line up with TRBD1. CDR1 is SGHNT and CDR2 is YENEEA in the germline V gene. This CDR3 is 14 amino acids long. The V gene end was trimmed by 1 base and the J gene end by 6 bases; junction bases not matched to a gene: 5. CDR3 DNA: TGTGCCAGCAGCTTAGTTCAGGGGGCGTCCGAGCAGTACTTC. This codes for CASSLVQGASEQYF.

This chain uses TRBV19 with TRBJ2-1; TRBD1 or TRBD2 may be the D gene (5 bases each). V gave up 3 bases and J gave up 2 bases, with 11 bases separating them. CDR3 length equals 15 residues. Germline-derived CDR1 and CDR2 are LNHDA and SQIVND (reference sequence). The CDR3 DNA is TGTGCCAGTAGTATGAGGGCAGGGCCCTACAATGAGCAGTTCTTC. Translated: CASSMRAGPYNEQFF.

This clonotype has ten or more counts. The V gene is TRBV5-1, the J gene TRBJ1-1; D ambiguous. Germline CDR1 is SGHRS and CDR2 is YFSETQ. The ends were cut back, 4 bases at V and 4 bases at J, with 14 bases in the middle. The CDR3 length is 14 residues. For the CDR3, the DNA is TGCGCCAGCAGCGACCCGAGAGGTCTCACTGAAGCTTTCTTT. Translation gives CASSDPRGLTEAFF.

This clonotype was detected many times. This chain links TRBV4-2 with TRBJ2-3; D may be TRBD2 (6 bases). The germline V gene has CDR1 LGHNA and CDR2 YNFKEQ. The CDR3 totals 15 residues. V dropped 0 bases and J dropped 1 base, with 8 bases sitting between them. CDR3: CASSQDAGRTDTQYF. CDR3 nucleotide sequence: TGTGCCAGCAGCCAAGATGCGGGGCGCACAGATACGCAGTATTTT.

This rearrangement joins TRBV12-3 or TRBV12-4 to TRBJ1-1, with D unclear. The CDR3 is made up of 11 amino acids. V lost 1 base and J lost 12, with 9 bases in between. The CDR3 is CASSLGPQTFF. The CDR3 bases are TGTGCCAGCAGTTTAGGTCCCCAAACTTTCTTT.

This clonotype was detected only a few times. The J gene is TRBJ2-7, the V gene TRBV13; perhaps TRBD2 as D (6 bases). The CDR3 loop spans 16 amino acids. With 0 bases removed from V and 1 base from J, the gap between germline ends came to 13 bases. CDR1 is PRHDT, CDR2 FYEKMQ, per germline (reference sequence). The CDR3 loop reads CASSLGGGVVSYEQYF. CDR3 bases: TGTGCCAGCAGCTTAGGTGGAGGGGTGGTTTCCTACGAGCAGTACTTC.

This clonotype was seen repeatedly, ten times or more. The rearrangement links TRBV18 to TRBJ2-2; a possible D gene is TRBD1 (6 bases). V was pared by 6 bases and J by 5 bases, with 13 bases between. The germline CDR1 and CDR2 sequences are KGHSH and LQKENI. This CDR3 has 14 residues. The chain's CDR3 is CASSRDTDTGELFF. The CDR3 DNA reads TGTGCCAGCTCCCGGGACACGGATACCGGGGAGCTGTTTTTT. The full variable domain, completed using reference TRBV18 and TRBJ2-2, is NAGVMQNPRHLVRRRGQEARLRCSPMKGHSHVYWYRQLPEEGLKFMVYLQKENIIDESGMPKERFSAEFPKEGPSILRIQQVVRGDSAAYFCASSRDTDTGELFFGEGSRLTVL.

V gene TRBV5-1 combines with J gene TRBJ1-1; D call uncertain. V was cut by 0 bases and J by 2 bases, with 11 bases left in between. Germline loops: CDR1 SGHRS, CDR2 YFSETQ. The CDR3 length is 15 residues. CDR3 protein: CASSLDPRQNTEAFF. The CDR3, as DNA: TGCGCCAGCAGCTTGGATCCCCGTCAAAACACTGAAGCTTTCTTT.

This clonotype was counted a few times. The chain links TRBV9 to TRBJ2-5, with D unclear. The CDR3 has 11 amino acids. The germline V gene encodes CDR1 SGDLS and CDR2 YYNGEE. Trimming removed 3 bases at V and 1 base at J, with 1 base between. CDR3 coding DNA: TGTGCCAGCAGCGCCCAAGAGACCCAGTACTTC. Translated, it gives CASSAQETQYF.

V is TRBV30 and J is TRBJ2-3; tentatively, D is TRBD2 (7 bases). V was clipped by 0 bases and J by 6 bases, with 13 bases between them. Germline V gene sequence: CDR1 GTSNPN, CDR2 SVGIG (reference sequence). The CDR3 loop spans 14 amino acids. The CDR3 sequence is CAWSVRGGSDTQYF. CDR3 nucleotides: TGTGCCTGGAGTGTGAGGGGGGGCTCGGATACGCAGTATTTT.

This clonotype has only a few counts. CDR3 residues: CASSYESSYEQYF. The CDR3 DNA reads TGTGCCAGCAGTTATGAGAGCTCCTACGAGCAGTACTTC. The chain joins TRBV6-6 to TRBJ2-7; D unresolved. Germline V gives CDR1 MNHNY, CDR2 SVGAGI (reference sequence). The CDR3 consists of 13 residues. The V end lost 3 bases, the J end lost 0 bases, and 6 bases lay between the germline ends.

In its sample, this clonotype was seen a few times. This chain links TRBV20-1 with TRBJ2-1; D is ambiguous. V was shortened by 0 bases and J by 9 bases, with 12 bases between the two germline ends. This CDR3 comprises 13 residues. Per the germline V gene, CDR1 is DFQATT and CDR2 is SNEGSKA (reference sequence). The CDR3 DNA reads TGCAGTGCTAGAGATCCGCGGACGGGTGAGCAGTTCTTC. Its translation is CSARDPRTGEQFF.

The chain's CDR3 is CASSFGQHYGYTF. CDR3 bases: TGTGCCAGCAGTTTTGGCCAACACTATGGCTACACCTTC. This rearrangement joins TRBV27 to TRBJ1-2; D gene ambiguous. V lost 3 bases to trimming and J lost 3 bases, with 8 bases between them. CDR3 size: 13 residues. Germline CDR1 reads MNHEY; CDR2 reads SMNVEV (reference sequence).

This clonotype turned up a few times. The CDR3 region is CASSPGPYEQYF. In nucleotides, the CDR3 is TGTGCCAGCAGCCCTGGCCCCTACGAGCAGTACTTC. The genes are TRBV7-9 and TRBJ2-7, with D unclear. Germline V gene lookup returns CDR1 SEHNR and CDR2 FQNEAQ (reference sequence). Trimming removed 5 bases from V and 2 bases from J, with 7 bases in between. CDR3 length equals 12 residues. Supplemented by reference TRBV7-9 and TRBJ2-7, the full variable domain reads DTGVSQNPRHKITKRGQNVTFRCDPISEHNRLYWYRQTLGQGPEFLTYFQNEAQLEKSRLLSDRFSAERPKGSFSTLEIQRTEQGDSAMYLCASSPGPYEQYFGPGTRLTVT.

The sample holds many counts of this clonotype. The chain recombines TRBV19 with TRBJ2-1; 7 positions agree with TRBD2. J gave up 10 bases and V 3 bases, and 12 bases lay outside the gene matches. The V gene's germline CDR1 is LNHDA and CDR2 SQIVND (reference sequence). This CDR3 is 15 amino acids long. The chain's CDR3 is CASSILGGGYQEQFF. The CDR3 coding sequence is TGTGCCAGTAGTATTCTCGGGGGAGGGTATCAAGAGCAGTTCTTC. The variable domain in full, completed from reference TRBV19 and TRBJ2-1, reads DGGITQSPKYLFRKEGQNVTLSCEQNLNHDAMYWYRQDPGQGLRLIYYSQIVNDFQKGDIAEGYSVSREKKESFPLTVTSAQKNPTAFYLCASSILGGGYQEQFFGPGTRLTVL.

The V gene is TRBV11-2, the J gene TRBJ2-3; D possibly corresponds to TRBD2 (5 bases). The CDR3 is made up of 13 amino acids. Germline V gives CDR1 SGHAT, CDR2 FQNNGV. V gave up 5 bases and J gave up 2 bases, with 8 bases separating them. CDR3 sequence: CASSREITDTQYF. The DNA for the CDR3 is TGTGCCAGCAGCCGGGAAATCACAGATACGCAGTATTTT.

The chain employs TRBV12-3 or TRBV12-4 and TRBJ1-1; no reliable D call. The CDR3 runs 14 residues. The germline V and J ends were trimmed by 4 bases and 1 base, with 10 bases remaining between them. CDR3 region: CASSSLIRNTEAFF. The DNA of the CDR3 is TGTGCCAGCAGTTCCCTCATCCGGAACACTGAAGCTTTCTTT.

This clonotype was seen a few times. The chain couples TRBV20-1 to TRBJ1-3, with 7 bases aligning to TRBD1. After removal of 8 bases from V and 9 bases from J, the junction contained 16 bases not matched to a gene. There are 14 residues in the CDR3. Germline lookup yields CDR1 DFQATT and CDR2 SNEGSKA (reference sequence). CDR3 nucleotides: TGCAGTTCTCGGCCTCCCCAGGGGGGGACCACCATATATTTT. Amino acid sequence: CSSRPPQGGTTIYF.

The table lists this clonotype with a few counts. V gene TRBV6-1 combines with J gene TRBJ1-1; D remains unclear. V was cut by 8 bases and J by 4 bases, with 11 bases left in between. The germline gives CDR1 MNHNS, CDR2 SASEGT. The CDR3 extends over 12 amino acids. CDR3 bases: TGTGCCAGCTTCCCACGCACCACTGAAGCTTTCTTT. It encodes CASFPRTTEAFF.